This T cell receptor (beta chain) derives from a study of OX40 agonist ivuxolimab in advanced cancers. Across the study: Patients took ivuxolimab, an agonistic anti-OX40 (CD134) antibody.

Assay: immunoSEQ multiplex PCR; the TCRdb copy retains only in-frame clones and omits some. The sample has about 86,000 clones; 89% are singletons. This CDR3 has 13 amino acids. Trimming cost V 4 bases and J 3 bases, with 7 bases left between them. The germline CDR1 and CDR2 sequences are KGHSH and LQKENI. About this clone: Its antigen is currently unknown.

Study-level points and caveats: At doses 0.1 to 3.0 mg/kg, CD4+ and CD8+ clones expanded.

This TCR was sampled from an adult with an advanced solid tumor such as melanoma, head and neck, liver or kidney cancer. The sample was CD4+ or CD8+ T cells sorted from blood, taken in a trial of the OX40 agonist ivuxolimab. This sequence joins TRBV18 and TRBJ1-5; no clear D gene. Here the CDR3 reads CASSRQDNQPQHF. Written as DNA, the CDR3 is TGTGCCAGCTCACGGCAGGACAATCAGCCCCAGCATTTT.